The rows below give T cell receptor beta chains drawn from one sample of a study of blood T cell repertoires in COVID-19. The assay was immunoSEQ multiplex PCR, and TCRdb's table has in-frame clones only and misses some. In the table there are some 150,000 clones, around 81% of which are singletons. The sample taken for sequencing was peripheral blood. Receptors originate from a woman aged 60-70 years with active or convalescent COVID-19. CDR3s leave out the opening cysteine and the closing phenylalanine or tryptophan. Size is omitted from some rows. Given values are once, few, many or a class for expanded clones.

j_gene,v_gene,abundance,CDR3aa
TRBJ1-2,TRBV5-1,NA,ASSLTGSGGYT
TRBJ2-1,TRBV5-4,NA,ASSWGVAEANNEQF
TRBJ1-1,TRBV4-3,NA,ASSQGTGVTGNTEAF
TRBJ2-1,TRBV28,few,ASNLAGAYNEQF
TRBJ2-7,TRBV27,NA,ASSLILAGGSSGEQY
TRBJ1-2,TRBV11-2,NA,ASSLVRGRIGYGYT
TRBJ2-2,TRBV11-3,NA,ASSPGQGRPNTGELF
TRBJ2-3,TRBV2,NA,ASIGVSDTQY
TRBJ2-1,TRBV5-1,once,ASSLGDIPNEQF
TRBJ2-3,TRBV14,NA,ASSQGQRDTQY
TRBJ1-3,TRBV28,NA,ASSFSPSDFFSGNTIY
TRBJ1-1,TRBV28,NA,ASSLWSDTNEAF
TRBJ1-3,TRBV11-3,NA,ASSLGGGPGNTIY
TRBJ1-3,TRBV28,few,ASSLIEKLSGNTIY
TRBJ1-2,TRBV18,NA,ASSPSGTVYGYT
TRBJ2-5,TRBV27,NA,ASSLSNRGETQY
TRBJ2-5,TRBV19,NA,ASSVTGTEQETQY
TRBJ2-1,TRBV7-2,NA,ASSLAPAGASGGNEQF
TRBJ1-2,TRBV6-5,few,ASRLFGIHGYT
TRBJ1-6,TRBV4-2,NA,ASTTGDRDRSPLH
TRBJ1-1,TRBV2,NA,ASRNAGTEAF
TRBJ1-2,TRBV19,NA,ASSMTDYGYT
TRBJ2-2,TRBV24-1,NA,ATSDFTGSNTGELF
TRBJ2-5,TRBV30,NA,AWGQQETQY
TRBJ2-1,TRBV5-1,NA,ASSLEGLGVREQF
TRBJ2-5,TRBV9,NA,ASSVAGPAGGGGETQY
TRBJ2-3,TRBV5-4,few,ASSSPPGQGLDTQY
TRBJ1-2,TRBV7-9,few,ASSPDRGRGYT
TRBJ1-3,TRBV2,NA,ASRGGQYSGNTIY
TRBJ1-2,TRBV30,NA,AWSGQGAGGYT
TRBJ2-5,TRBV19,few,ASSFTGFQETQY
TRBJ1-2,TRBV27,NA,ASSLRWGVNGYT
TRBJ2-7,TRBV16,NA,ASSQSPGMQY
TRBJ2-6,TRBV5-1,NA,ASSLGSSGANVLT
TRBJ1-3,TRBV7-4,few,ASSPSSGNTIY
TRBJ1-4,TRBV9,NA,ASSPPWSQGNEKLF
TRBJ1-2,TRBV27,NA,ASSLKQGTGYT
TRBJ2-3,TRBV5-1,NA,ASSLRGISTDTQY
TRBJ2-7,TRBV6-2/TRBV6-3,NA,ASSSRGRGGAQY
TRBJ1-6,TRBV28,once,ASSLWGRRNSPLH
TRBJ2-5,TRBV7-9,NA,ASSLIRDRVSQETQY
TRBJ2-1,TRBV7-8,few,ASRGGTVYNEQF
TRBJ1-5,TRBV27,few,ASSFHRDGQPQH
TRBJ2-3,TRBV19,NA,ASSRAFADTQY
TRBJ1-3,TRBV11-2,NA,ASSFRFSGNTIY
TRBJ2-3,TRBV7-2,NA,ASSTSVAGDPDTQY
TRBJ1-2,TRBV6-5,NA,ATRQGFPYGYT
TRBJ1-1,TRBV3-1/TRBV3-2,NA,ASSYRGRDTEAF